The T cell receptor beta chain under discussion was sequenced for a study of blood T cell repertoires in COVID-19. Study-level background: Both acute and convalescent COVID-19 samples were obtained from the United States, Italy and Spain.

The CDR3 loop spans 19 amino acids. V was cut by 0 bases and J by 3 bases, with 24 bases left in between. Germline V gives CDR1 SGDLS, CDR2 YYNGEE. As processed by the authors: Scientists estimated how many nucleated cells there were by amplifying reference gene primers. Repertoires were generated with immunoSEQ multiplex PCR, while TCRdb's copy carries only in-frame clones and drops some. V and J calls and clone size are given by that table; D and trimming were obtained from the DNA. The sample holds 40,000 or so clones, 70% to 90% seen once. This sequence was found in a human donor in a cohort sampled during active COVID-19. Sequencing was performed on peripheral blood. The chain recombines TRBV9 with TRBJ2-5; weak D call: TRBD1 (7 bases). The chain's CDR3 is CASSVVGEPLRGDKETQYF. CDR3 in DNA: TGTGCCAGCAGCGTAGTGGGGGAGCCACTCAGGGGGGATAAAGAGACCCAGTACTTC.